The 10 T cell receptor beta chains below were found in one sample sequenced in a study of response to subunit inactivated influenza vaccine (dated by TCRdb to between 2017 and 2018). The protocol used for the library was RT-PCR. Sequencer: Illumina HiSeq 2500. TCRdb passed the public sequencing reads through fastp at Q25 and MiXCR, retaining productive beta sequences. Rows merge per CDR3 protein into single entries with the most common DNA and genes. The sample has 800,000 or so distinct CDR3 sequences on record, roughly 20% of them singletons. Approximately 10% of the sample comes from the top ten. Sequenced material: PBMCs from blood, taken about 5 days after vaccination. These receptors all come from a man over 45 who received an inactivated influenza vaccine. Donor details come from another sample of the same person, matched by shared clones.

This rearrangement joins TRBV5-1 to TRBJ2-2, with 7 bases fitting TRBD1. Germline trimming cut 0 bases from V and 6 bases from J; bases unmatched to any gene: 5. The CDR3 runs to 15 residues. Germline V gene data show CDR1 as SGHRS and CDR2 as YFSETQ. The CDR3 loop is CASSLVQGEPGELFF. Written as DNA, the CDR3 is TGCGCCAGCAGCTTGGTTCAGGGGGAACCCGGGGAGCTGTTTTTT.

This clonotype was seen only a few times. CDR3 sequence reads: CSARLPNREVIGRQPGQYF. The DNA of the CDR3 is TGCAGTGCTAGATTACCTAACAGGGAGGTTATAGGCCGGCAACCCGGGCAGTACTTC. The chain joins TRBV20-1 to TRBJ2-7, with D perhaps given as TRBD1 or TRBD2 (6 bases each). The germline gives CDR1 DFQATT, CDR2 SNEGSKA (reference sequence). This CDR3 is 19 amino acids long. V lost 2 bases to trimming and J lost 9 bases, with 35 bases between them.

This clonotype was detected only a few times. The chain employs TRBV29-1 and TRBJ2-7; 8 bases map to TRBD2. Trimming took 0 bases from V and 6 from J; bases not matched to a gene: 10. The germline CDR1 and CDR2 sequences are SQVTM and ANQGSEA. This CDR3 contains 15 residues. The CDR3 protein is CSVEEAGAVRGEQYF. CDR3 sequence (DNA): TGCAGCGTTGAAGAAGCGGGAGCCGTGAGGGGCGAGCAGTACTTC.

This clonotype was counted only a few times. V usage is TRBV29-1 and J usage is TRBJ1-3, with 8 positions matching TRBD1. CDR1 is SQVTM, CDR2 ANQGSEA, per germline. V shed 4 bases, J shed 1 base, and the junction held 9 bases outside the gene matches. The CDR3 covers 16 residues. Here the CDR3 reads CSVAGGKTLSGNTIYF. DNA of the CDR3: TGCAGCGTTGCAGGGGGCAAGACGCTATCTGGAAACACCATATATTTT. Supplemented by reference TRBV29-1 and TRBJ1-3, the full variable domain reads SAVISQKPSRDICQRGTSLTIQCQVDSQVTMMFWYRQQPGQSLTLIATANQGSEATYESGFVIDKFPISRPNLTFSTLTVSNMSPEDSSIYLCSVAGGKTLSGNTIYFGEGSWLTVV.

This clonotype has only a few counts. The gene calls are TRBV15 and TRBJ2-7; 8 positions agree with TRBD1. CDR1 LNHNV and CDR2 YYDKDF come from the germline V gene (reference sequence). This CDR3 contains 13 residues. Trimming took 5 bases from V and 6 from J; bases not matched to a gene: 6. CDR3 region: CATSGRTGSEQYF. CDR3 nucleotide sequence: TGTGCCACCAGCGGCCGGACAGGGAGCGAGCAGTACTTC.

CDR3 sequence (DNA): TGTGCCAGCAGCTTCTCCGGGCCTAGCGGATTTAACACCGGGGAGCTGTTTTTT. Protein: CASSFSGPSGFNTGELFF. The chain uses TRBV11-2 and TRBJ2-2; TRBD2 matches 7 bases. From germline, CDR1 is SGHAT and CDR2 FQNNGV. The V gene end was trimmed by 3 bases and the J gene end by 2 bases; junction bases not matched to a gene: 12. This CDR3 spans 18 amino acids.

J is TRBJ2-5 and V is TRBV15, with D possibly matching TRBD1 (5 bases). Germline CDR1 LNHNV, CDR2 YYDKDF (reference sequence). V lost 5 bases, J lost 5 bases, and 9 bases lay in between. This CDR3 comprises 12 residues. The CDR3 here is CATSLNRETQYF. The CDR3 coding sequence is TGTGCCACCAGCCTGAACAGGGAGACCCAGTACTTC. The full variable domain, rest sourced from reference TRBV15 and TRBJ2-5, is DAMVIQNPRYQVTQFGKPVTLSCSQTLNHNVMYWYQQKSSQAPKLLFHYYDKDFNNEADTPDNFQSRRPNTSFCFLDIRSPGLGDTAMYLCATSLNRETQYFGPGTRLLVL.

This clonotype was seen a few times. V is TRBV7-2 and J is TRBJ2-3, with 7 bases lining up with TRBD2. The CDR3 is made up of 13 amino acids. The germline CDR1 and CDR2 sequences are SGHTA and FQGNSA. V shed 5 bases and J 7 bases; nucleotides not matched to a gene: 6. The CDR3 reads CASSITGLNTQYF. The DNA of the CDR3 is TGTGCCAGCAGCATCACGGGACTAAATACGCAGTATTTT. Together with reference TRBV7-2 and TRBJ2-3, the CDR3 gives the full variable domain: GAGVSQSPSNKVTEKGKDVELRCDPISGHTALYWYRQSLGQGLEFLIYFQGNSAPDKSGLPSDRFSAERTGGSVSTLTIQRTQQEDSAVYLCASSITGLNTQYFGPGTRLTVL.

This clonotype has a handful of counts. This chain joins TRBV6-5 and TRBJ1-1; TRBD1 matches at 10 bases. Unmatched junction bases numbered 3, after V lost 4 bases and J lost 4 bases. The CDR3 covers 14 residues. Germline CDR1 and CDR2: MNHEY and SVGAGI. CDR3 nucleotides: TGTGCCAGCAGTTCATGGACAGGGGGCACTGAAGCTTTCTTT. It translates to CASSSWTGGTEAFF.

The rearrangement links TRBV20-1 to TRBJ2-5; D not resolved. With 6 bases removed from V and 2 bases from J, the gap between germline ends came to 10 bases. The CDR3 contains 12 residues. From germline, CDR1 is DFQATT and CDR2 SNEGSKA (reference sequence). CDR3: CSATPLQETQYF. The CDR3 coding sequence is TGCAGTGCAACTCCCCTGCAAGAGACCCAGTACTTC.